The T cell receptor beta chain described here comes from a study of blood T cell repertoires in COVID-19. Germline V lookup: CDR1 SGHKS, CDR2 YYEKEE (reference sequence). The junction had 6 bases not matched to a gene; V was cut back by 4 bases and J by 6 bases. The CDR3 runs 14 residues. Sequencing was performed with immunoSEQ multiplex PCR; in TCRdb, only in-frame clones are kept and a portion is missing. The sample lists fewer than 200,000 clones, roughly four fifths seen once, with around 9.9% in the top ten. The chain employs TRBV5-5 and TRBJ1-5; 8 nucleotides align to TRBD1. This sequence originates from a man aged 65 to 85 with active or convalescent COVID-19. The sequencing sample was made of peripheral blood. In DNA, the CDR3 is TGTGCCAGCAGCCCAGGGGGCGCGGGTCAGCCCCAGCATTTT. This translates into CASSPGGAGQPQHF.